Each of the 2 T cell receptor beta chains below was sequenced from the same sample in a study of cytomegalovirus exposure and HLA in healthy donors. It was with 60 Vbeta and 13 Jbeta primers that the PCR ran. TCRdb's copy holds only in-frame clones and misses some; the assay was immunoSEQ multiplex PCR. Of about 140,000 clones listed, 82% were seen once; the top ten hold roughly 3.1%. The sequenced material came from PBMCs. The origin of the receptors is a man between 18 and 29 years old in good health and CMV-seropositive.

The rearrangement links TRBV12-5 to TRBJ2-6, with 8 bases that match TRBD1. The junction had 5 bases not matched to a gene; V was cut back by 6 bases and J by 1 base. Germline V gene sequence: CDR1 LGHNT, CDR2 FRNRAP. This CDR3 spans 16 amino acids. The CDR3 bases are TGTGCTAGTGGATCTGACAGGGGATCTGGGGCCAACGTCCTGACTTTC. Translated: CASGSDRGSGANVLTF.

This clone was seen only a few times. This chain joins TRBV10-2 and TRBJ2-2, with no clear D. With 6 bases removed from V and 1 base from J, the gap between germline ends came to 3 bases. Per germline, CDR1 WSHSY and CDR2 SAAADI. The CDR3 sequence is 12 residues long. In nucleotides, the CDR3 is TGCGCCAGCAGGCGGAACACCGGGGAGCTGTTTTTT. This codes for CASRRNTGELFF.